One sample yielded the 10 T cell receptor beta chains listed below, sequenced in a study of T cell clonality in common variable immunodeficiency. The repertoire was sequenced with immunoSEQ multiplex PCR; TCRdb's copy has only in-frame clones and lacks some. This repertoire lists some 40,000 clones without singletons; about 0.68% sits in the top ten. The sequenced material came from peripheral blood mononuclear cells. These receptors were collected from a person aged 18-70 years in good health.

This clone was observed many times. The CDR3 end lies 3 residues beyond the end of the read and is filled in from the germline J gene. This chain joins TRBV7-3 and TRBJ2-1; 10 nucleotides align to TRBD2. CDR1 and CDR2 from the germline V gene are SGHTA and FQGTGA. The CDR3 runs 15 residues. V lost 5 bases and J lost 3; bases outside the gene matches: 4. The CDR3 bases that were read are TGTGCCAGCAGCGTACAGCGGGGGGGCTACAATGAG. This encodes CASSVQRGGYNE. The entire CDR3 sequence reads CASSVQRGGYNEQFF.

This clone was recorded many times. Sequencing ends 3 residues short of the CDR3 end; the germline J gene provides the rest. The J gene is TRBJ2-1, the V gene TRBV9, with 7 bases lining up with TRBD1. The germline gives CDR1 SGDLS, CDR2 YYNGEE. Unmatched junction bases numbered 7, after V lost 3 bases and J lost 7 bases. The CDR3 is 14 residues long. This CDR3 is CASSDPGQTNEQFF. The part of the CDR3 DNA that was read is TGTGCCAGCAGCGACCCGGGACAGACGAATGAG.

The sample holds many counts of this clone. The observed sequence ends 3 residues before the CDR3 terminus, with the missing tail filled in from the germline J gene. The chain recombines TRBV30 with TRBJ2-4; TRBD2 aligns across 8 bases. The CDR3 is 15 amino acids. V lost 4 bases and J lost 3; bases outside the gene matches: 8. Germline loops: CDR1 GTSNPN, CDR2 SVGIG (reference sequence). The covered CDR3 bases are TGTGCCTGGAACCTGGGACTAGGTGGCAAAAACATT. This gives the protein CAWNLGLGGKNI. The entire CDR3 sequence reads CAWNLGLGGKNIQYF. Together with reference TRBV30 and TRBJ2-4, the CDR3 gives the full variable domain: SQTIHQWPATLVQPVGSPLSLECTVEGTSNPNLYWYRQAAGRGLQLLFYSVGIGQISSEVPQNLSASRPQDRQFILSSKKLLLSDSGFYLCAWNLGLGGKNIQYFGAGTRLSVL.

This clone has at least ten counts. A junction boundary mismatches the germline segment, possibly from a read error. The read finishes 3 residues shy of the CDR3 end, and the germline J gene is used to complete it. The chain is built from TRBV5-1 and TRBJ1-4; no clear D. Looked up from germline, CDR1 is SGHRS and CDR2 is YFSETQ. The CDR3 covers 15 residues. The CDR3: CAGSPVAQSSEKLFF. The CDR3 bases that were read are TGCGCCGGCAGCCCCGTCGCCCAGTCGAGTGAAAAA. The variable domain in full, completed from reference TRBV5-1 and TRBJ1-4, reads KAGVTQTPRYLIKTRGQQVTLSCSPISGHRSVSWYQQTPGQGLQFLFEYFSETQRNKGNFPGRFSGRQFSNSRSEMNVSTLELGDSALYLCAGSPVAQSSEKLFFGSGTQLSVL.

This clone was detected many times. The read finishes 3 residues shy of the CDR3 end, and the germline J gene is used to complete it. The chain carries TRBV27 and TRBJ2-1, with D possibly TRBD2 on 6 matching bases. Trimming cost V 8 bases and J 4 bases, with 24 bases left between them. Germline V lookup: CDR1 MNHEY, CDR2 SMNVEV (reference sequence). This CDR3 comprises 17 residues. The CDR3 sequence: CASGGWGDSGSYNEQFF. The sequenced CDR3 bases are TGTGCCAGCGGTGGATGGGGGGATTCCGGTTCTTACAATGAG.

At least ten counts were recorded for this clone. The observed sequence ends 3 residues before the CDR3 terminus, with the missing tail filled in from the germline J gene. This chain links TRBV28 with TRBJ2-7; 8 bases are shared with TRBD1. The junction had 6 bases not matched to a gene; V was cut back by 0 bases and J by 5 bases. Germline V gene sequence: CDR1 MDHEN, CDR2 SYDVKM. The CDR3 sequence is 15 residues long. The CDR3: CASSLWGRGQDEQYF. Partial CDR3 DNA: TGTGCCAGCAGTTTATGGGGCAGGGGGCAAGACGAG.

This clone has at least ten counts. CDR3 bases read: TGTGCCAGCAGTGACTCAGCGGGAGGTATAGATACG. Translating it yields CASSDSAGGIDT. The entire CDR3 reads CASSDSAGGIDTQYF. The chain is built from TRBV6-4 and TRBJ2-3, with TRBD2 matching over 9 bases. The CDR3 end lies 3 residues beyond the end of the read and is filled in from the germline J gene. Germline assignment: CDR1 MRHNA and CDR2 SNTAGT. The junction had 3 bases not matched to a gene; V was cut back by 0 bases and J by 5 bases. The CDR3 runs to 15 residues.

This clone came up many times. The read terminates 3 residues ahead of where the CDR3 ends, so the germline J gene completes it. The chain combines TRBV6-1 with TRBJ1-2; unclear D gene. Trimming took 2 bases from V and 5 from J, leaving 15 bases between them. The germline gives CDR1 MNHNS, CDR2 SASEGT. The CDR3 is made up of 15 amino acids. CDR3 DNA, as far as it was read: TGTGCCAGCAGTGAAAACTTGGACTTTGGGTATGGC. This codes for CASSENLDFGYG. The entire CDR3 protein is CASSENLDFGYGYTF.

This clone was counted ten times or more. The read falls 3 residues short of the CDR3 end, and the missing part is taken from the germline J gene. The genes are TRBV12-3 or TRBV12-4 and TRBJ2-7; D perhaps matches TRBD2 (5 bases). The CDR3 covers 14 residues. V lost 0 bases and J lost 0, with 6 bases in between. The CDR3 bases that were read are TGTGCCAGCAGTTTAGCGCTAGCCTCCTACGAG. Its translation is CASSLALASYE. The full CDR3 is CASSLALASYEQYF.

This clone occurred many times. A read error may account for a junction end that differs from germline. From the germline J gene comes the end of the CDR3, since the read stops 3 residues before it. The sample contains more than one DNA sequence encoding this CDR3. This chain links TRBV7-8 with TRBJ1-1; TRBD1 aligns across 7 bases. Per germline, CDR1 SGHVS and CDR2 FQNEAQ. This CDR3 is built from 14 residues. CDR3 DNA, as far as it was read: TGTGCCAGCCAACGGGGGACAGCAAACACCGAA. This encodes CASQRGTANTE. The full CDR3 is CASQRGTANTEAFF. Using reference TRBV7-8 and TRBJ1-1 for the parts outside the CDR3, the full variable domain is GAGVSQSPRYKVAKRGQDVALRCDPISGHVSLFWYQQALGQGPEFLTYFQNEAQLDKSGLPSDRFFAERPEGSVSTLKIQRTQQEDSAVYLCASQRGTANTEAFFGQGTRLTVV.